The rows below give T cell receptor beta chains drawn from one sample of a study of T-cell reconstitution after alpha-beta-depleted transplantation in children. TCRdb reanalysed the PCR reads using MiXCR and keeps one entry per CDR3 protein. The table includes around 300,000 distinct CDR3 sequences, roughly 11% detected once. The sample consisted of peripheral blood, taken 180 days after TCRalphabeta/CD19-depleted stem cell transplant. The source of these receptors is a male patient aged 2-10 years who had a stem cell transplant for chronic granulomatous disease, so the T cells may come from the graft donor. Each CDR3 is given with its conserved first and last residue.

V: TRBV7-9
J: TRBJ2-3
CDR3: CASSPLPDTQYF

V: TRBV9
J: TRBJ2-2
CDR3: CASSVAGELFF

V: TRBV7-8
J: TRBJ2-2
CDR3: CASRLETYNTGELFF

V: TRBV3-1
J: TRBJ2-3
CDR3: CASSQGEPDTQYF

V: TRBV7-7
J: TRBJ2-5
CDR3: CASSLVLRGQQYF

V: TRBV6-5
J: TRBJ2-7
CDR3: CASSREPISEQYF

V: TRBV5-1
J: TRBJ2-2
CDR3: CASSARTSGDTGELFF

V: TRBV20-1
J: TRBJ2-3
CDR3: CSAHTSGIDTQYF

V: TRBV5-1
J: TRBJ2-7
CDR3: CASSSRTGGGYEQYF

V: TRBV12-3/TRBV12-4
J: TRBJ2-3
CDR3: CASSLIGWGGTDTQYF

V: TRBV27
J: TRBJ1-5
CDR3: CASSAWRGLGNQPQHF

V: TRBV6-5
J: TRBJ2-7
CDR3: CASSYGTGPSYEQYF

V: TRBV12-5
J: TRBJ2-2
CDR3: CASGPRQGGNTGELFF

V: TRBV4-3
J: TRBJ1-1
CDR3: CASSQDMGRTEAFF

V: TRBV6-2/TRBV6-3
J: TRBJ2-1
CDR3: CASSYGTGGAVAWEQFF

V: TRBV20-1
J: TRBJ2-2
CDR3: CSARDWVAGNTGELFF